The T cell receptor beta chain described here comes from a study of neurological immune-mediated disorders. Using its own MiXCR run on the 5' RACE reads, TCRdb lists one record per CDR3 protein. Found here are about 27,000 distinct CDR3 sequences, over 20% of them singletons; the top ten hold 15% to 20%. The table lists this clonotype with many counts. Germline trimming cut 4 bases from V and 10 bases from J; bases unmatched to any gene: 14. Germline CDR1 is SGHRS and CDR2 is YFSETQ. The CDR3 consists of 15 residues. Sequenced material: PBMCs. This sequence originates from a woman aged 60 to 75 in good health. The rearrangement joins TRBV5-1 to TRBJ1-1, with 9 bases lining up with TRBD1. As DNA, the CDR3 is TGCGCCAGCAGCCCCCAAGGACAGGGGCCATATGGAGCTTTCTTT. Its translation is CASSPQGQGPYGAFF.